This TCR beta chain was obtained from a study of CD8+ T cells in alopecia areata listed by TCRdb under 2018. For the wider study: Treated patients were enrolled in an open-label pilot trial of oral tofacitinib, 5 to 10 mg twice daily, for moderate-to-severe alopecia areata. Patients received tofacitinib for 6 to 18 months and were then followed off drug for 6 months to check for delayed response and recurrence. To study T cell clonal expansion in alopecia areata, the researchers applied high-throughput TCRbeta sequencing to both the C3H/HeJ mouse model and human patients. Scalp tissue and sorted CD4+ and CD8+ peripheral blood T cells from patchy and totalis/universalis alopecia areata patients and from healthy controls were covered by human TCRbeta sequencing. Tofacitinib-treated patients had biopsies at baseline and at 4 and 24 weeks of treatment, with a later scalp biopsy in several patients. Scalp clonality was compared across normal scalp (n=4), patchy alopecia areata scalp (n=8), and alopecia totalis/universalis scalp (n=8). RNA was obtained with the PAXgene miRNA kit for fixed scalp, the miRNeasy kit for PBMCs, and the RNeasy kit for mouse skin. immunoSEQ multiplex PCR using 35 Vbeta forward primers and 13 Jbeta reverse primers was used to amplify TCRbeta CDR3 regions. Here is what the overall study found, with its caveats: Scalp TCR repertoire analysis is complicated because resident alphabeta T cells in normal human skin are also sequenced, whereas mouse skin is dominated by gammadelta T cells. Shared TCR sequences between patients were less evident than in mice, which may be partly attributable to HLA diversity in the patient population. Compared with normal scalp, lesional scalp had higher clonality and more expanded CD8+ clones, particularly in alopecia totalis/universalis, a pattern that suggests antigenic drive.

Libraries were constructed by the immunoSEQ multiplex PCR assay. RNA was extracted from all samples and reverse transcribed into cDNA as template for TCR sequencing. SuperScript III was used to make first-strand cDNA, primed with a 2:1 mix of oligo-dT and random hexamers. Amplification bias was assessed with a synthetic immune receptor repertoire, and residual bias was removed computationally. In the original analysis: Raw reads were preprocessed for error removal, and CDR3 was defined according to IMGT conventions as running from the conserved cysteine to phenylalanine. To get clonality, Shannon entropy was normalized by log2 of the number of productive unique TCRs and the result was subtracted from 1. Whether scalp clones were CD4 or CD8 was inferred by matching scalp TCRbeta sequences against CD4 and CD8 repertoires sorted from blood. This is the immuneACCESS table as TCRdb keeps it, with only in-frame sequences that have V and J called. A part of the clones is gone; compared with another copy, unresolved V genes explain less than half, and the rest is unexplained. V and J calls and clone size are copied from that table; D and trimming were computed from the DNA. Across this sample there are some 170,000 clones, with over 55% seen only once. Jointly, the top ten make up approximately 1.7% of the sample.

In regard to this clone: Its antigen is still unknown. No much larger clone exists at a distance of one base, and base qualities are not known.

In light of the paper, this sample's time point label describes: baseline before oral tofacitinib. Lesional scalp punch biopsies and peripheral blood were collected from alopecia areata patients. PBMCs were isolated by density centrifugation and stained for CD3, CD4 and CD8, after which CD4+ and CD8+ T cells were sorted on a FACSAria. V is pared back by 1 base and J by 6 bases, with 4 bases lying between the germline termini. The CDR3 runs 12 residues from the cysteine to the phenylalanine. Only the CDR3 portion is preserved as DNA: 36 bases, with reading frame beginning at the first base. The germline V gene (reference sequence) provides CDR1 GTSNPN and CDR2 SVGIG.

This clonotype was sampled from a human donor with alopecia areata. The material was CD4+ T cells sorted from blood, obtained at week 0. This chain is built from TRBV30 and TRBJ2-6; confidence is insufficient to name the D gene. The CDR3 here reads CAWSGEANVLTF. The nucleotides read TGTGCCTGGAGTGGTGAGGCCAACGTCCTGACTTTC. Full variable domain (CDR3 extended with the reference TRBV30 and TRBJ2-6 proteins): SQTIHQWPATLVQPVGSPLSLECTVEGTSNPNLYWYRQAAGRGLQLLFYSVGIGQISSEVPQNLSASRPQDRQFILSSKKLLLSDSGFYLCAWSGEANVLTFGAGSRLTVL.